This TCR beta chain derives from a study of CD8+CD57+ T cells in acquired aplastic anemia. Across the whole study: Sorted CD4+ plus CD8+ cells gave DNA averaging roughly 3.5 ug. Sequencing produced an average of roughly 11 million reads per healthy donor for CD4+ cells.

TCR beta VDJ and CDR3 were profiled, and genomic DNA was the template. MiXCR, run by TCRdb on the reads, gives a single entry per CDR3 protein. This table has around 150,000 distinct CDR3 sequences, around two fifths appearing once. V lost 5 bases and J lost 0; bases outside the gene matches: 8. This CDR3 comprises 17 residues. The study's findings and limits: The CD8+ Simpson's diversity of patients and controls was not significantly different. Patients and controls had in common twenty-nine CD8+ CDR3 sequences.

This clonotype showed up just a few times. Its cognate antigen is unknown. Sequenced: sorted CD4+, CD8+, or CD8+CD57+ T cells (not recorded which) from PBMCs. This clonotype was obtained from a human donor in good health, serving as a control. The chain recombines TRBV12-3 or TRBV12-4 with TRBJ1-5; 9 nucleotides align to TRBD1. The CDR3 loop reads CASSPGTGKYSNQPQHF. The CDR3 coding sequence is TGTGCCAGCAGTCCAGGGACAGGGAAATATAGCAATCAGCCCCAGCATTTT.